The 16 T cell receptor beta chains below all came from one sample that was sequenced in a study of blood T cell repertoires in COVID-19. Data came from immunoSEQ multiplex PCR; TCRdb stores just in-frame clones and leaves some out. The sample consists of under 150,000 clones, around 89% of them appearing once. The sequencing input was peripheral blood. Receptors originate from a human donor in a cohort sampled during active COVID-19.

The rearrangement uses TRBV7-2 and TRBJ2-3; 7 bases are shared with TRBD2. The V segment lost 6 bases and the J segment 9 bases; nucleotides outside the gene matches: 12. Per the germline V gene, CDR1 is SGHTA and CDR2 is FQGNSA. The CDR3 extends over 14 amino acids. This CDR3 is CASRWERGPETQYF. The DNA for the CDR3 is TGTGCCAGCAGATGGGAGCGGGGCCCGGAGACGCAGTATTTT.

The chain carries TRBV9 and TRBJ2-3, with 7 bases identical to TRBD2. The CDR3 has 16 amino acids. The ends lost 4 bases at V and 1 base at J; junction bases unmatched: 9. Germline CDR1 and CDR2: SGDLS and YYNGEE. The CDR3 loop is CASSPGGGEGTDTQYF. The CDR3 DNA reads TGTGCCAGCAGCCCCGGCGGGGGAGAGGGCACAGATACGCAGTATTTT.

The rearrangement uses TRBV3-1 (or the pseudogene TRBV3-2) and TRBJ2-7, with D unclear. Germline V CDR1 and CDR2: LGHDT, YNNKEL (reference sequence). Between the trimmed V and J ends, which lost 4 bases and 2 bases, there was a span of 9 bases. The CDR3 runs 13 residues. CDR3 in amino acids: CASSPGAPYEQYF. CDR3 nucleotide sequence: TGTGCCAGCAGCCCGGGTGCCCCCTACGAGCAGTACTTC.

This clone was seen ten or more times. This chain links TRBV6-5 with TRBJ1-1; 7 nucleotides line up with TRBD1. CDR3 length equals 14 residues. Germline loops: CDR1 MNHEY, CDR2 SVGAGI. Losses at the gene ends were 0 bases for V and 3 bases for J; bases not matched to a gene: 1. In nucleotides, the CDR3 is TGTGCCAGCAGTTACTCGCAGGGGGACACTGAAGCTTTCTTT. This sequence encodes CASSYSQGDTEAFF.

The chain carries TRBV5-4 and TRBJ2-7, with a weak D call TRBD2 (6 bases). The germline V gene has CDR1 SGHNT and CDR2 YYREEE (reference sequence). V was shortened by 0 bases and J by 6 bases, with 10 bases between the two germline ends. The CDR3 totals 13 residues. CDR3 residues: CASSLDAGGEQYF. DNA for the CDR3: TGTGCCAGCAGCTTGGATGCCGGGGGCGAGCAGTACTTC.

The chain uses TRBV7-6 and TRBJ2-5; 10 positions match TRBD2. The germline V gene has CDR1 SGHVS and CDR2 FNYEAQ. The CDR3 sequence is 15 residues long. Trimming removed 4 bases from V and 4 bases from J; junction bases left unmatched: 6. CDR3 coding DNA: TGTGCCAGCAGCTACATAGCGGGGGGCCCAGAGACCCAGTACTTC. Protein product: CASSYIAGGPETQYF. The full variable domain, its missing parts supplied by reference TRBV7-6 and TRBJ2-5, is GAGVSQSPRYKVTKRGQDVALRCDPISGHVSLYWYRQALGQGPEFLTYFNYEAQQDKSGLPNDRFSAERPEGSISTLTIQRTEQRDSAMYRCASSYIAGGPETQYFGPGTRLLVL.

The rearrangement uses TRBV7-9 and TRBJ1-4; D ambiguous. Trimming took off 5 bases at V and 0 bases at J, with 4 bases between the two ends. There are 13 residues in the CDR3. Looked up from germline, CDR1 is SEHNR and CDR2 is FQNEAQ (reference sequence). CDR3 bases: TGTGCCAGCAGCCCCACAACTAATGAAAAACTGTTTTTT. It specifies CASSPTTNEKLFF.

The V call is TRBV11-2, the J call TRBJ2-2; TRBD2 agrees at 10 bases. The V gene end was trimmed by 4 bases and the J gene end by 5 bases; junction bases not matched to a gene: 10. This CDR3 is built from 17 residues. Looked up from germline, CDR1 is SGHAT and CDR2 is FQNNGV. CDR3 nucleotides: TGTGCCAGCAGCTCACCCAGGACTAGCGGACTTACCGGGGAGCTGTTTTTT. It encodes CASSSPRTSGLTGELFF.

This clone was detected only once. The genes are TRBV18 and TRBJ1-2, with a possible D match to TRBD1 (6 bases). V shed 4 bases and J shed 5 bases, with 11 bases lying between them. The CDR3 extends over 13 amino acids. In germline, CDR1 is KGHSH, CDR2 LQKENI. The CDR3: CASSLDRQYGYTF. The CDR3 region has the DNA TGTGCCAGCTCACTCGACAGGCAGTATGGCTACACCTTC.

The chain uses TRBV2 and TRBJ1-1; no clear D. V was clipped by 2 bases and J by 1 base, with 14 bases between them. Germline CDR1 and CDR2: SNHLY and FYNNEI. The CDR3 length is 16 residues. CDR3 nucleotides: TGTGCCAGCAGTGAACTCTCCTCCGAGGCGAACACTGAAGCTTTCTTT. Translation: CASSELSSEANTEAFF.

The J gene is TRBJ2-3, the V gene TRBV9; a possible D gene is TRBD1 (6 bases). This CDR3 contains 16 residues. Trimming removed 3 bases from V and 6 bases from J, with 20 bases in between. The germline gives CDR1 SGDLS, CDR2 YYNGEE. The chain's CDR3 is CASSGQGYGLGDTQYF. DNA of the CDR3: TGTGCCAGCAGCGGCCAGGGGTATGGCCTTGGCGATACGCAGTATTTT.

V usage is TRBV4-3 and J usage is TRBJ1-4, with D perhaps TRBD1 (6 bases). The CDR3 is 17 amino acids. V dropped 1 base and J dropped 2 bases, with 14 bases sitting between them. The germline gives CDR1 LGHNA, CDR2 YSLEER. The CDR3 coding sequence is TGCGCCAGCAGCCAAGGATCAGGGGCGCATACTAATGAAAAACTGTTTTTT. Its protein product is CASSQGSGAHTNEKLFF.

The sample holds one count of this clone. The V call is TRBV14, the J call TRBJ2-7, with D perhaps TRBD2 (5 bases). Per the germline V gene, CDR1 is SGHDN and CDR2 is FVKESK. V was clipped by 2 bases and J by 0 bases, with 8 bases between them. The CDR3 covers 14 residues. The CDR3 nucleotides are TGTGCCAGCAGCCAATACGGGAACTCCTACGAGCAGTACTTC. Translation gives CASSQYGNSYEQYF.

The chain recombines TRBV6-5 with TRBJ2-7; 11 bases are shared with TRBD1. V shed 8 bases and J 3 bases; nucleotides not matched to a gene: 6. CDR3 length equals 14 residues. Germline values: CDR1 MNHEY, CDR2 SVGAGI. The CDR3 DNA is TGTGCCAGCGCCGCCGGGACAGGGGGCTACGAGCAGTACTTC. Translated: CASAAGTGGYEQYF.

The CDR3 spells CASAFTDTQYF. The CDR3, as DNA: TGTGCTAGTGCCTTCACAGATACGCAGTATTTT. The V and J genes are TRBV12-5 and TRBJ2-3; D is undetermined. CDR1 and CDR2 from the germline V gene are LGHNT and FRNRAP. V was shortened by 7 bases and J by 2 bases, with 4 bases between the two germline ends. The CDR3 sequence is 11 residues long. Full variable domain (remainder filled in from reference TRBV12-5 and TRBJ2-3): DARVTQTPRHKVTEMGQEVTMRCQPILGHNTVFWYRQTMMQGLELLAYFRNRAPLDDSGMPKDRFSAEMPDATLATLKIQPSEPRDSAVYFCASAFTDTQYFGPGTRLTVL.

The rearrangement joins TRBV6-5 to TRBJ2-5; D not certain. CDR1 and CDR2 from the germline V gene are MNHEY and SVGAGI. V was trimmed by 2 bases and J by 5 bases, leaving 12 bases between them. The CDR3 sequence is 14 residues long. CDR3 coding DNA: TGTGCCAGCAGTTACGGTCGGTTCCGGGAGACCCAGTACTTC. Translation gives CASSYGRFRETQYF.